Shown below are 5 T cell receptor beta chains from a single sample sequenced in a study of cytomegalovirus exposure and HLA in healthy donors. Primers for the PCR totalled 60 Vbeta and 13 Jbeta. Using immunoSEQ multiplex PCR, the repertoire was profiled, and TCRdb retains in-frame clones only, with some absent. The sample lists 95,000 to 110,000 clones; roughly 82% were seen once. The sequenced material came from PBMCs. The source is a young man in good health and CMV-seropositive.

The chain has TRBV5-4 and TRBJ1-2; D remains unclear. CDR1 is SGHNT, CDR2 YYREEE, per germline (reference sequence). The ends were cut back, 1 base at V and 4 bases at J, with 14 bases in the middle. The CDR3 is 15 amino acids. This CDR3 is CASSLLPHGSYGYTF. DNA for the CDR3: TGTGCCAGCAGCTTGCTACCCCACGGGAGCTATGGCTACACCTTC. Looking up the rest from reference TRBV5-4 and TRBJ1-2 gives the full variable domain: ETGVTQSPTHLIKTRGQQVTLRCSSQSGHNTVSWYQQALGQGPQFIFQYYREEENGRGNFPPRFSGLQFPNYSSELNVNALELDDSALYLCASSLLPHGSYGYTFGSGTRLTVV.

The chain is built from TRBV7-9 and TRBJ2-1; D remains ambiguous. CDR1 is SEHNR and CDR2 is FQNEAQ in the germline V gene (reference sequence). CDR3 size: 12 residues. Trimming took 1 base from V and 12 from J, leaving 10 bases between them. As DNA, the CDR3 is TGTGCCAGCAGCTTAGTAAGCCGTGGGCAGTTCTTC. Its protein is CASSLVSRGQFF.

This chain links TRBV19 with TRBJ1-2; D gene uncertain. Trimming pared 0 bases from V and 5 bases from J, leaving 4 bases between. Germline loops: CDR1 LNHDA, CDR2 SQIVND (reference sequence). This CDR3 has 12 amino acids. CDR3 bases: TGTGCCAGTAGTATAGAGCGATATGGCTACACCTTC. Its protein is CASSIERYGYTF.

The J gene is TRBJ1-1, the V gene TRBV18; TRBD1 is a possible D gene (6 bases). V dropped 8 bases and J dropped 7 bases, with 17 bases sitting between them. CDR1 is KGHSH, CDR2 LQKENI, per germline. This CDR3 comprises 13 residues. The CDR3 sequence is CASHEDLRGEAFF. The CDR3 DNA reads TGTGCCAGCCACGAGGACCTCAGGGGTGAAGCTTTCTTT. The whole variable domain, remainder taken from reference TRBV18 and TRBJ1-1, is NAGVMQNPRHLVRRRGQEARLRCSPMKGHSHVYWYRQLPEEGLKFMVYLQKENIIDESGMPKERFSAEFPKEGPSILRIQQVVRGDSAAYFCASHEDLRGEAFFGQGTRLTVV.

This clone has just a few counts. The V call is TRBV6-1, the J call TRBJ2-2, with 7 bases aligning to TRBD1. Germline CDR1 reads MNHNS; CDR2 reads SASEGT. This CDR3 is 13 amino acids long. V lost 6 bases to trimming and J lost 4 bases; unmatched junction nucleotides: 2. For the CDR3, the DNA is TGTGCCAGCAGCGCAGGGGGCACCGGGGAGCTGTTTTTT. It yields the protein CASSAGGTGELFF.